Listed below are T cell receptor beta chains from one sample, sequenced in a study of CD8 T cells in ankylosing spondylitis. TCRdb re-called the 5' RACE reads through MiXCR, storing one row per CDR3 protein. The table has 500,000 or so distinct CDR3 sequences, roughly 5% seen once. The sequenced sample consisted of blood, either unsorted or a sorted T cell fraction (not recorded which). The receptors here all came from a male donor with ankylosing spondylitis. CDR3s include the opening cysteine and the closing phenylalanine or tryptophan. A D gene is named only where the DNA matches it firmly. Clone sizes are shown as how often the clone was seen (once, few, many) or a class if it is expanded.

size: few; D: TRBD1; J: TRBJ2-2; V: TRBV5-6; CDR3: CASSKDRVTGELFF; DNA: TGTGCCAGCAGCAAGGACAGGGTAACCGGGGAGCTGTTTTTT
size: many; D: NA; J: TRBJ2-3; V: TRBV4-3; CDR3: CASSQGPPDTQYF; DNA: TGCGCCAGCAGCCAAGGTCCGCCAGATACGCAGTATTTT
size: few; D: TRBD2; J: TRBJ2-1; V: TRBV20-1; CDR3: CSASGTSGNEQFF; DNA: TGCAGTGCTAGCGGGACTAGCGGCAATGAGCAGTTCTTC
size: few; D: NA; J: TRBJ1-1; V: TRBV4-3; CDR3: CASSQDAHRTEAFF; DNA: TGCGCCAGCAGCCAAGATGCTCACAGGACTGAAGCTTTCTTT
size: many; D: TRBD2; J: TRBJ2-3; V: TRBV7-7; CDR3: CASSAIAGSTDTQYF; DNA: TGTGCTAGCAGCGCTATAGCGGGGTCAACAGATACGCAGTATTTT
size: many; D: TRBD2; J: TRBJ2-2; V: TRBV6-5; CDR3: CASSYLGLAGDTNTGELFF; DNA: TGTGCCAGCAGTTACCTTGGACTAGCGGGGGATACGAACACCGGGGAGCTGTTTTTT
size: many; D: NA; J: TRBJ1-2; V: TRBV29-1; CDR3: CSVVSLMGYYGYTF; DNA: TGCAGCGTTGTATCCCTTATGGGGTACTATGGCTACACCTTC
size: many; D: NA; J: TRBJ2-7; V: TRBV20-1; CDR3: CSARAVVATPGYEQYF; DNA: TGCAGTGCTAGAGCCGTGGTAGCGACACCTGGGTACGAGCAGTACTTC
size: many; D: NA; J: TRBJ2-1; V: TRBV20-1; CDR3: CSARDGNNRNEQFF; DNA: TGCAGTGCTCGAGACGGAAATAATCGTAATGAGCAGTTCTTC
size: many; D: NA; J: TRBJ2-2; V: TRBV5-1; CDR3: CASSARLGGTGELFF; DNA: TGCGCCAGCAGCGCTAGACTGGGAGGTACCGGGGAGCTGTTTTTT
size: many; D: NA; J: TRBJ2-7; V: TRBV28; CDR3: CASSSGELPYEQYF; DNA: TGTGCCAGCAGTTCGGGGGAATTACCCTACGAGCAGTACTTC
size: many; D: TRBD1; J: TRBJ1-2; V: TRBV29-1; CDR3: CSADGQGMDYGYTF; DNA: TGCAGCGCGGACGGACAGGGAATGGACTATGGCTACACCTTC
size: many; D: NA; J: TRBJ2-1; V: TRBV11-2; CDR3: CASSSDPLEGNEQFF; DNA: TGTGCCAGCAGCTCCGATCCCCTAGAGGGCAATGAGCAGTTCTTC
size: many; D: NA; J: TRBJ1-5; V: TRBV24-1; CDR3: CATSDRKRGADQPQHF; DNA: TGTGCCACCAGTGACCGGAAAAGGGGGGCGGATCAGCCCCAGCATTTT
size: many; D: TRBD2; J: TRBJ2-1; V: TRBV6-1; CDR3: CASSKTSGMSEQFF; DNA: TGTGCCAGCAGTAAGACTAGCGGGATGTCTGAGCAGTTCTTC
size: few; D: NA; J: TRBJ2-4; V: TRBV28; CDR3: CASSTFMEGAPNIQYF; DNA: TGTGCCAGCAGCACCTTTATGGAGGGGGCGCCAAACATTCAGTACTTC
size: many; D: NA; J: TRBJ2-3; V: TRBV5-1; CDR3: CASSPDLSTQYF; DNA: TGCGCCAGCAGCCCGGACTTAAGTACGCAGTATTTT
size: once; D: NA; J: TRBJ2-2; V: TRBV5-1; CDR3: CASSPRQNVNTGELFF; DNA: TGCGCCAGCAGCCCTCGACAGAACGTGAACACCGGGGAGCTGTTTTTT
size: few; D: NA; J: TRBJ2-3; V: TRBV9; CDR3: CASSPHPTDTQYF; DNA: TGTGCCAGCAGCCCCCATCCCACAGATACGCAGTATTTT
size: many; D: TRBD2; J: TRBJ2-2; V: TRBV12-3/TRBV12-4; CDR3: CATSPGGNTGELFF; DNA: TGTGCCACCTCCCCGGGAGGGAACACCGGGGAGCTGTTTTTT
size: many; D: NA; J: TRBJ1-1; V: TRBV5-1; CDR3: CASSRTGSDTEAFF; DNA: TGCGCCAGCAGCCGAACAGGGTCGGACACTGAAGCTTTCTTT
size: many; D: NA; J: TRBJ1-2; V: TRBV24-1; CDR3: CATSDYSYGYTF; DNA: TGTGCCACCAGTGATTACAGCTATGGCTACACCTTC
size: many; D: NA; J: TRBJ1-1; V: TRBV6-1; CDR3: CASSAGGAGNTEAFF; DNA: TGTGCCAGCAGTGCCGGAGGGGCAGGGAACACTGAAGCTTTCTTT